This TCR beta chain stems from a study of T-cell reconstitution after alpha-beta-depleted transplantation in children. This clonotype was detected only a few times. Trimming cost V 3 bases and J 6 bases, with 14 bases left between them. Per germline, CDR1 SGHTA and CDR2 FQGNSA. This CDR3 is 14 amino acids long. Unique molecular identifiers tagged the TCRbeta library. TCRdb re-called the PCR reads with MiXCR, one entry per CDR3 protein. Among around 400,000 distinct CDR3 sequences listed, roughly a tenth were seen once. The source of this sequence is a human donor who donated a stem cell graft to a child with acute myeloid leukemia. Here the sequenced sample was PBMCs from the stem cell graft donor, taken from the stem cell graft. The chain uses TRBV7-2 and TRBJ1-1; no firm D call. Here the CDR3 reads CASSFISRAAEAFF. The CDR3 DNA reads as TGTGCCAGCAGCTTCATCAGCCGGGCTGCTGAAGCTTTCTTT.